This T cell receptor beta chain was captured in a study of PD-1 blockade in classical Hodgkin lymphoma. The CDR3 sequence is 15 residues long. Germline-derived CDR1 and CDR2 are GTSNPN and SVGIG (reference sequence). Trimming removed 1 base from V and 4 bases from J; junction bases left unmatched: 7. The assay was immunoSEQ multiplex PCR, and TCRdb's table has in-frame clones only and misses some. Counted here are roughly 40,000 clones, over 55% occurring once; the ten biggest clones make up 2.5% to 3.5%. In every patient, relapse followed autologous stem cell transplantation, while exposure to brentuximab vedotin differed. This clone has only a few counts.

The chain joins TRBV30 to TRBJ1-2, with 9 positions matching TRBD1. The sequence came from a human donor with classical Hodgkin lymphoma. Sequencing used peripheral blood mononuclear cells (PBMCs), obtained at baseline. The CDR3 loop is CAWSDRGRAGYGYTF. CDR3 DNA: TGTGCCTGGAGTGACAGGGGGCGCGCTGGCTATGGCTACACCTTC.